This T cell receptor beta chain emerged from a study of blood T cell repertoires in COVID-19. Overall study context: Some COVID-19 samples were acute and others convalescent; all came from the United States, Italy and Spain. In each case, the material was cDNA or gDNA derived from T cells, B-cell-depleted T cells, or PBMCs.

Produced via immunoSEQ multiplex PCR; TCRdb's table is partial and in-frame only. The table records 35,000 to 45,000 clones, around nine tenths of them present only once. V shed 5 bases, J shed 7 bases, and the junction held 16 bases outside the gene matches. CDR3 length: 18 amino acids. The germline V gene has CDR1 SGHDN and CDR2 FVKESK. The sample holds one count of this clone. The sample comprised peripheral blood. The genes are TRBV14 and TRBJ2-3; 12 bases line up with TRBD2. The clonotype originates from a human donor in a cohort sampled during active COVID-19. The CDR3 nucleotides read TGTGCCAGCAGCGCCTGGACTAGCGGGGTGCCTAGGGTGCATACGCAGTATTTT. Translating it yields CASSAWTSGVPRVHTQYF.